This is a list of T cell receptor beta chains from one sample in a study of control samples from healthy donors and cancer patients. Measured with immunoSEQ multiplex PCR; TCRdb has only the in-frame clones, and not every one. The table includes about 50,000 clones, less than 95% detected once. The sequencing input was blood. These receptors were taken from a man aged 25-45 years in good health. Each CDR3 is given with its conserved first and last residue. Fields, in order: J gene, clone size, V gene, D gene, CDR3 protein, CDR3 DNA. D genes are given only for firm matches. Size values are once, few and many counts, or a class for expanded clones, and some rows have none.

J gene: TRBJ2-2; clone size: few; V gene: TRBV4-2; D gene: -; CDR3 protein: CASSQDSATNTGELFF; CDR3 DNA: TGTGCCAGCAGCCAAGATTCGGCAACGAACACCGGGGAGCTGTTTTTT
J gene: TRBJ1-6; clone size: -; V gene: TRBV7-9; D gene: -; CDR3 protein: CASTFTSGLDNSPLHF; CDR3 DNA: TGTGCCAGCACCTTCACTTCAGGGTTAGACAATTCACCCCTCCACTTT
J gene: TRBJ2-7; clone size: -; V gene: TRBV6-6; D gene: -; CDR3 protein: CASRPSSKDEQYF; CDR3 DNA: TGTGCCAGCAGACCGAGTTCGAAGGACGAGCAGTACTTC
J gene: TRBJ1-3; clone size: -; V gene: TRBV7-2; D gene: -; CDR3 protein: CASSLVQRGNTIYF; CDR3 DNA: TGTGCCAGCAGCTTAGTACAGAGAGGAAACACCATATATTTT
J gene: TRBJ2-5; clone size: -; V gene: TRBV11-1; D gene: -; CDR3 protein: CASSSKVLVGKETQYF; CDR3 DNA: TGTGCCAGCAGCTCCAAAGTACTAGTCGGGAAAGAGACCCAGTACTTC
J gene: TRBJ2-4; clone size: -; V gene: TRBV9; D gene: -; CDR3 protein: CASRKGLGKGIQYF; CDR3 DNA: TGTGCCAGCAGGAAGGGACTTGGTAAGGGCATTCAGTACTTC
J gene: TRBJ1-6; clone size: -; V gene: TRBV19; D gene: -; CDR3 protein: CASSNTRNYNSPLHF; CDR3 DNA: TGTGCCAGTAGTAATACCCGGAATTATAATTCACCCCTCCACTTT
J gene: TRBJ2-7; clone size: -; V gene: TRBV30; D gene: TRBD2; CDR3 protein: CAWWAPLAGDYEQYF; CDR3 DNA: TGTGCCTGGTGGGCCCCCCTAGCGGGGGACTACGAGCAGTACTTC
J gene: TRBJ1-1; clone size: -; V gene: TRBV24-1; D gene: TRBD1; CDR3 protein: CATSGPQEPLTGGTEAFF; CDR3 DNA: TGTGCCACCAGTGGTCCCCAAGAGCCATTGACAGGGGGCACTGAAGCTTTCTTT
J gene: TRBJ1-2; clone size: -; V gene: TRBV27; D gene: TRBD1; CDR3 protein: CASSSGGNYGYTF; CDR3 DNA: TGTGCCAGCAGTTCAGGGGGAAACTATGGCTACACCTTC
J gene: TRBJ2-2; clone size: -; V gene: TRBV3-1/TRBV3-2; D gene: -; CDR3 protein: CASSTVGGTGELFF; CDR3 DNA: TGTGCCAGCAGCACTGTAGGGGGGACCGGGGAGCTGTTTTTT
J gene: TRBJ1-2; clone size: -; V gene: TRBV9; D gene: -; CDR3 protein: CASSASPEPYGYTF; CDR3 DNA: TGTGCCAGCAGCGCTTCTCCCGAACCCTATGGCTACACCTTC
J gene: TRBJ2-1; clone size: -; V gene: TRBV9; D gene: TRBD2; CDR3 protein: CASSATPLSGREQFF; CDR3 DNA: TGTGCCAGCAGCGCCACCCCGCTTAGCGGGAGGGAGCAGTTCTTC
J gene: TRBJ1-4; clone size: -; V gene: TRBV9; D gene: TRBD1; CDR3 protein: CASSLRDRVNEKLFF; CDR3 DNA: TGTGCCAGCAGCCTCCGGGACAGGGTTAATGAAAAACTGTTTTTT
J gene: TRBJ1-1; clone size: -; V gene: TRBV6-1; D gene: -; CDR3 protein: CASSDGGRAGSSEAFF; CDR3 DNA: TGTGCCAGCAGTGACGGAGGGAGGGCTGGGAGTTCCGAAGCTTTCTTT
J gene: TRBJ1-5; clone size: -; V gene: TRBV29-1; D gene: TRBD1; CDR3 protein: CSVPGQGNQPQHF; CDR3 DNA: TGCAGCGTTCCGGGACAGGGGAATCAGCCCCAGCATTTT
J gene: TRBJ2-1; clone size: -; V gene: TRBV19; D gene: -; CDR3 protein: CASSIEPQGRNEQFF; CDR3 DNA: TGTGCCAGTAGTATAGAACCGCAGGGAAGGAATGAGCAGTTCTTC
J gene: TRBJ2-7; clone size: -; V gene: TRBV5-5; D gene: TRBD2; CDR3 protein: CASSLALAGSGRSYEQYF; CDR3 DNA: TGTGCCAGCAGCTTGGCACTAGCGGGATCCGGACGCTCCTACGAGCAGTACTTC
J gene: TRBJ1-3; clone size: -; V gene: TRBV6-1; D gene: -; CDR3 protein: CASSADTWSSGNTIYF; CDR3 DNA: TGTGCCAGCAGTGCAGACACCTGGAGCTCTGGAAACACCATATATTTT
J gene: TRBJ2-1; clone size: -; V gene: TRBV12-3/TRBV12-4; D gene: -; CDR3 protein: CASSFGGHGEQFF; CDR3 DNA: TGTGCCAGCAGTTTTGGGGGGCATGGTGAGCAGTTCTTC
J gene: TRBJ1-5; clone size: -; V gene: TRBV18; D gene: TRBD1; CDR3 protein: CASSPEGAIQPQHF; CDR3 DNA: TGTGCCAGCTCACCCGAGGGGGCGATTCAGCCCCAGCATTTT
J gene: TRBJ1-1; clone size: -; V gene: TRBV7-5; D gene: -; CDR3 protein: CARSADRGNTEAFF; CDR3 DNA: TGTGCCAGAAGCGCAGACAGGGGAAACACTGAAGCTTTCTTT
J gene: TRBJ1-5; clone size: -; V gene: TRBV4-1; D gene: TRBD1; CDR3 protein: CASSQHRGLGQPQHF; CDR3 DNA: TGCGCCAGCAGCCAACACAGGGGGCTAGGTCAGCCCCAGCATTTT
J gene: TRBJ1-1; clone size: -; V gene: TRBV2; D gene: -; CDR3 protein: CPSSEWMETMNTEAFF; CDR3 DNA: TGTCCCAGCAGTGAATGGATGGAAACCATGAACACTGAAGCTTTCTTT
J gene: TRBJ2-7; clone size: -; V gene: TRBV27; D gene: -; CDR3 protein: CASSLGRPYEQYF; CDR3 DNA: TGTGCCAGCAGTTTAGGGCGCCCCTACGAGCAGTACTTC
J gene: TRBJ2-7; clone size: few; V gene: TRBV7-9; D gene: -; CDR3 protein: CASSPPRTLMEQYF; CDR3 DNA: TGTGCCAGCAGCCCCCCCCGTACGTTAATGGAGCAGTACTTC
J gene: TRBJ1-1; clone size: -; V gene: TRBV6-5; D gene: -; CDR3 protein: CASRARQAGTEAFF; CDR3 DNA: TGTGCCAGCAGGGCGAGGCAGGCGGGGACTGAAGCTTTCTTT
J gene: TRBJ1-2; clone size: -; V gene: TRBV9; D gene: -; CDR3 protein: CASSVGDRSWYGYTF; CDR3 DNA: TGTGCCAGCAGCGTAGGAGACAGGTCTTGGTATGGCTACACCTTC
J gene: TRBJ2-4; clone size: -; V gene: TRBV24-1; D gene: -; CDR3 protein: CATSDLQRRLAKNIQYF; CDR3 DNA: TGTGCCACCAGTGATTTGCAACGCCGATTAGCCAAAAACATTCAGTACTTC
J gene: TRBJ1-5; clone size: -; V gene: TRBV21-1; D gene: -; CDR3 protein: CASSKGKGVDSSNQPQHF; CDR3 DNA: TGTGCCAGCAGCAAAGGGAAGGGAGTTGACAGTTCAAATCAGCCCCAGCATTTT
J gene: TRBJ1-5; clone size: -; V gene: TRBV5-6; D gene: -; CDR3 protein: CASSLGGRSRSHFNQPQHF; CDR3 DNA: TGTGCCAGCAGCTTGGGGGGCAGGAGTCGGAGTCATTTCAATCAGCCCCAGCATTTT
J gene: TRBJ2-1; clone size: -; V gene: TRBV4-1; D gene: -; CDR3 protein: CASSQRAGPDEQFF; CDR3 DNA: TGCGCCAGCAGCCAAAGGGCAGGCCCCGATGAGCAGTTCTTC
J gene: TRBJ2-7; clone size: -; V gene: TRBV9; D gene: TRBD2; CDR3 protein: CASSVGAGEGEQYF; CDR3 DNA: TGTGCCAGCAGCGTAGGAGCGGGAGAGGGGGAGCAGTACTTC
J gene: TRBJ2-7; clone size: few; V gene: TRBV7-6; D gene: TRBD2; CDR3 protein: CASSRTGTSGVLGEQYF; CDR3 DNA: TGTGCCAGCAGCCGAACCGGGACTAGCGGGGTCTTGGGCGAGCAGTACTTC
J gene: TRBJ2-7; clone size: -; V gene: TRBV7-8; D gene: -; CDR3 protein: CASSLESARQGSYEQYF; CDR3 DNA: TGTGCCAGCAGCTTAGAATCCGCGCGGCAGGGGAGCTACGAGCAGTACTTC
J gene: TRBJ1-2; clone size: -; V gene: TRBV4-1; D gene: -; CDR3 protein: CASSQTLARGEGYGYTF; CDR3 DNA: TGCGCCAGCAGCCAAACCCTGGCCAGGGGAGAAGGCTATGGCTACACCTTC
J gene: TRBJ1-5; clone size: -; V gene: TRBV18; D gene: TRBD1; CDR3 protein: CASSPPGTVGPIGQPQHF; CDR3 DNA: TGTGCCAGCTCACCACCGGGGACAGTAGGTCCCATCGGTCAGCCCCAGCATTTT
J gene: TRBJ2-1; clone size: -; V gene: TRBV5-1; D gene: -; CDR3 protein: CASSLGGESSYNEQFF; CDR3 DNA: TGCGCCAGCAGCTTGGGAGGGGAGAGCTCCTACAATGAGCAGTTCTTC
J gene: TRBJ2-2; clone size: -; V gene: TRBV6-4; D gene: -; CDR3 protein: CASSRDPLNTGELFF; CDR3 DNA: TGTGCCAGCAGTCGGGACCCTCTGAACACCGGGGAGCTGTTTTTT
J gene: TRBJ2-5; clone size: once; V gene: TRBV19; D gene: -; CDR3 protein: CASSIRTRAKETQYF; CDR3 DNA: TGTGCCAGTAGTATCAGGACCAGGGCAAAAGAGACCCAGTACTTC
J gene: TRBJ2-7; clone size: -; V gene: TRBV11-2; D gene: TRBD2; CDR3 protein: CASSSLTSDEQYF; CDR3 DNA: TGTGCCAGCAGCTCCTTAACTAGCGACGAGCAGTACTTC
J gene: TRBJ2-1; clone size: -; V gene: TRBV21-1; D gene: -; CDR3 protein: CASSNPGLAGGNEQFF; CDR3 DNA: TGTGCCAGCAGCAACCCGGGACTAGCGGGAGGAAATGAGCAGTTCTTC
J gene: TRBJ1-1; clone size: -; V gene: TRBV7-3; D gene: -; CDR3 protein: CASSSTGNTEAFF; CDR3 DNA: TGTGCCAGCAGCTCTACAGGGAACACTGAAGCTTTCTTT
J gene: TRBJ1-2; clone size: -; V gene: TRBV28; D gene: -; CDR3 protein: CAVGAGFAYGYTF; CDR3 DNA: TGTGCCGTCGGTGCGGGATTTGCCTATGGCTACACCTTC
J gene: TRBJ2-1; clone size: -; V gene: TRBV9; D gene: TRBD2; CDR3 protein: CASSGRTSGRRYNEQFF; CDR3 DNA: TGTGCCAGCAGCGGGCGGACTAGCGGGAGGAGATACAATGAGCAGTTCTTC